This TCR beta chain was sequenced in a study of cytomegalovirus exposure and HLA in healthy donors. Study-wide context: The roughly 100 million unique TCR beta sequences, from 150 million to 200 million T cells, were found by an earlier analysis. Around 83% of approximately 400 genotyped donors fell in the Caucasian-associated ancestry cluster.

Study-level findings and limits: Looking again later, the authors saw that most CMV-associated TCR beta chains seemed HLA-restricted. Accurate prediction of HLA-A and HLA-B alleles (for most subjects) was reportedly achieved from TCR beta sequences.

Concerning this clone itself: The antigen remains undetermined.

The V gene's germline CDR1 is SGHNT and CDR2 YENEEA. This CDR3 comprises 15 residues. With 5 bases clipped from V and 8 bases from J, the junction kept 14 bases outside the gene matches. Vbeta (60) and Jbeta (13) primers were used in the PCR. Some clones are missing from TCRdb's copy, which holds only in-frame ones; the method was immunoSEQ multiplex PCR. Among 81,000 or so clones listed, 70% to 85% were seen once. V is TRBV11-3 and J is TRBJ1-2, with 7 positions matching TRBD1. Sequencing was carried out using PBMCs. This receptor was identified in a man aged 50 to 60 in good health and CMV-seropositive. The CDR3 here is CASSLAAGQSSGYTF. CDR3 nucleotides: TGTGCCAGCAGCCTCGCCGCGGGACAGTCTTCGGGCTACACCTTC.